The clone carrying this T cell receptor (beta chain) has just a few counts. The antigen remains unidentified. As to time point: healthy volunteer bleed at 6 weeks. The authors' total RNA extraction used unfractionated whole blood. TCRdb reprocessed the RACE reads with MiXCR, giving one entry per CDR3 protein. Of fewer than 85,000 distinct CDR3 sequences in the sample, approximately 8.1% were seen once. This entry belongs to a study of human T cells and chemical hapten exposure. The CDR3 sequence is 13 residues long. Overall study findings and caveats: TCRs at a frequency above 1 in 1000 stayed unchanged with DPC sensitization.

The genes are TRBV21-1 and TRBJ1-1. TRBV21-1 is annotated as a pseudogene. This TCR was recovered from a female donor in good health. Some clones in this sample may be carry-over from other donors' samples. Sequencing was done on a sample of whole blood. The CDR3 nucleotides read TGTGCCGCTAAAAGTGGGAAGAGCACTGAAGCTTTCTTT. It is translated as CAAKSGKSTEAFF.